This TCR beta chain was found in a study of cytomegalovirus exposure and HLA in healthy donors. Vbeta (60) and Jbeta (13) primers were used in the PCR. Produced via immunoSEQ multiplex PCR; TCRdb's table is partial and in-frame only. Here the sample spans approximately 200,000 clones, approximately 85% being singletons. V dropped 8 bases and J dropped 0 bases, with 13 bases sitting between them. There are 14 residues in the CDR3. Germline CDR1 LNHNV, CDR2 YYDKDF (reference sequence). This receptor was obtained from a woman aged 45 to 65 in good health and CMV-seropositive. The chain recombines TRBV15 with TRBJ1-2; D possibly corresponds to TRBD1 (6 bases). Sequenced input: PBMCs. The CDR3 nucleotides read TGTGCCACCCGACGGGGGGACACTAACTATGGCTACACCTTC. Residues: CATRRGDTNYGYTF.